This T cell receptor (beta chain) stems from a study of T-cell memory formation after mild COVID-19. Study-wide points: Contracting clones from day 15 to 85 had balanced CD4/CD8; later expanders favoured CD4+. Researchers report contracting CD4+ clones mostly in CM and EM, with CD8+ clones in EMRA.

Note on this clonotype: Its specificity is not known.

Germline lookup yields CDR1 MNHNY and CDR2 SVGAGI (reference sequence). The CDR3 runs to 14 residues. With 5 bases removed from V and 0 bases from J, the gap between germline ends came to 8 bases. cDNA libraries for TCR alpha and TCR beta, carrying sample barcodes and UMIs, came from 5'RACE with constant-segment primers. TCRdb re-analysed the 5' RACE reads in MiXCR, keeping a single row per CDR3 protein. The profile shows 400,000 or so distinct CDR3 sequences, roughly 20% of them singletons. The sequenced sample was PBMCs or a T cell subset sorted from them (not recorded which). The J gene is TRBJ1-5, the V gene TRBV6-6; the D is unclear. This clonotype was obtained from an adult woman who had mild COVID-19 (a few samples of this study predate the infection). Cell type and time point are not known. The CDR3: CASSPGNSNQPQHF. DNA for the CDR3: TGTGCCAGCAGTCCAGGTAATAGCAATCAGCCCCAGCATTTT.